Shown below are 7 T cell receptor beta chains from a single sample sequenced in a study of OX40 agonist ivuxolimab in advanced cancers. Assay: immunoSEQ multiplex PCR; the TCRdb copy retains only in-frame clones and omits some. The sample shows roughly 67,000 clones, roughly 82% of them seen only once. Specimen: CD4+ or CD8+ T cells sorted from blood, collected in a trial of the OX40 agonist ivuxolimab. These receptors came from an adult with an advanced solid tumor such as melanoma, head and neck, liver or kidney cancer.

The V gene is TRBV6-5, the J gene TRBJ2-3; TRBD2 is a possible D gene (6 bases). V lost 6 bases to trimming and J lost 0 bases, with 13 bases between them. The CDR3 has 15 residues. Germline assignment: CDR1 MNHEY and CDR2 SVGAGI. The CDR3 sequence: CASRRDFASTDTQYF. CDR3 DNA sequence: TGTGCCAGCAGGCGGGACTTCGCTAGCACAGATACGCAGTATTTT.

The J gene is TRBJ1-3, the V gene TRBV6-5; 10 positions match TRBD1. The germline V gene encodes CDR1 MNHEY and CDR2 SVGAGI. The CDR3 runs 16 residues. V lost 2 bases to trimming and J lost 8 bases; unmatched junction nucleotides: 9. In DNA form, the CDR3 reads TGTGCCAGCAGTTACGGTTGGGACAGGGGTTCACACACCATATATTTT. It yields the protein CASSYGWDRGSHTIYF.

The chain recombines TRBV4-3 with TRBJ1-4; D is unclear. The germline V gene has CDR1 LGHNA and CDR2 YSLEER. The CDR3 is made up of 13 amino acids. Trimming pared 0 bases from V and 11 bases from J, leaving 10 bases between. The CDR3 bases are TGCGCCAGCAGCCAAGATCAGCAGCGGAAACTGTTTTTT. It codes for CASSQDQQRKLFF.

This clone was counted a single time. The sample has other DNA sequences that encode this CDR3 too. The V call is TRBV28, the J call TRBJ1-3, with D possibly matching TRBD1 (6 bases). There are 14 residues in the CDR3. The V gene's germline CDR1 is MDHEN and CDR2 SYDVKM. V was cut by 7 bases and J by 2 bases, with 12 bases left in between. The CDR3 region has the DNA TGTGCCAGCAATTCACAGGGAGCTGGAAACACCATATATTTT. It yields the protein CASNSQGAGNTIYF.

V gene TRBV18 combines with J gene TRBJ2-5, with TRBD1 identical over 7 bases. With V trimmed by 2 bases and J by 2 bases, 2 bases remained unmatched. Germline V CDR1 and CDR2: KGHSH, LQKENI. This CDR3 has 14 amino acids. CDR3 nucleotide sequence: TGTGCCAGCTCACCAGGGACAGCACAAGAGACCCAGTACTTC. Its translation: CASSPGTAQETQYF.

The CDR3 here is CASSPRSGGANTGELFF. The CDR3 DNA follows: TGTGCCAGCAGCCCCCGTAGCGGGGGAGCGAACACCGGGGAGCTGTTTTTT. V and J are TRBV21-1 and TRBJ2-2; the DNA was not used to check the table's D call, TRBD2. TRBV21-1 is a known pseudogene. This CDR3 has 17 amino acids.

The chain couples TRBV19 to TRBJ2-7; TRBD1 agrees at 8 bases. The CDR3 has 14 residues. The germline V gene has CDR1 LNHDA and CDR2 SQIVND (reference sequence). V trimming: 4 bases; J trimming: 7 bases; junction bases outside the gene matches: 9. The CDR3 loop is CASSTGQGSLEQYF. The CDR3 nucleotides are TGTGCCAGTAGTACCGGACAGGGCAGCCTGGAGCAGTACTTC.